The 27 T cell receptor beta chains listed next were all sequenced from one sample in a study of blood T cell repertoires in COVID-19. Profiled with immunoSEQ multiplex PCR; TCRdb holds only in-frame clones, not every one. This table has about 55,000 clones, approximately 90% appearing once. The source material was peripheral blood. These receptors were collected from a human donor with active COVID-19. The donor label of this sample is uncertain.

V and J are TRBV19 and TRBJ2-7, with 14 nucleotides matching TRBD2. The V and J ends lost 6 bases and 2 bases, in that order; junction bases with no gene match: 15. The CDR3 loop spans 19 amino acids. Germline values: CDR1 LNHDA, CDR2 SQIVND (reference sequence). The CDR3 nucleotides are TGTGCCAGTAGGGGACCGGGACTAGCGGGAGCCGGGTACCCCTACGAGCAGTACTTC. Translation gives CASRGPGLAGAGYPYEQYF.

This sequence joins TRBV6-4 and TRBJ2-3; TRBD2 matches at 9 bases. V lost 5 bases to trimming and J lost 2 bases; unmatched junction nucleotides: 5. CDR1 and CDR2 (germline): MRHNA, SNTAGT. The CDR3 is made up of 15 amino acids. The CDR3 DNA is TGTGCCAGCAGTCCTAGCGGGGCCCCCACAGATACGCAGTATTTT. Its translation: CASSPSGAPTDTQYF.

This clone was picked up one time. The genes are TRBV7-6 and TRBJ2-1, with D maybe TRBD1 (6 bases). The length of the CDR3 is 17 residues. CDR1 and CDR2 from the germline V gene are SGHVS and FNYEAQ. Trimming cost V 5 bases and J 1 base, with 18 bases left between them. CDR3 protein: CASSTRQVTFSYNEQFF. CDR3 coding DNA: TGTGCCAGCAGCACCCGACAGGTGACCTTTTCCTACAATGAGCAGTTCTTC.

This clone was seen just once. The genes are TRBV28 and TRBJ2-7; a possible D gene is TRBD1 (5 bases). The CDR3 is 17 amino acids. Germline values: CDR1 MDHEN, CDR2 SYDVKM. With 1 base removed from V and 5 bases from J, the gap between germline ends came to 21 bases. CDR3 in DNA: TGTGCCAGCAGTTTATCTCAGGGTGGGGCCTGGAGAGACGAGCAGTACTTC. Encoded protein: CASSLSQGGAWRDEQYF.

The chain is built from TRBV19 and TRBJ1-1, with 8 bases identical to TRBD1. With V trimmed by 4 bases and J by 1 base, 5 bases remained unmatched. CDR3 size: 15 residues. Germline assignment: CDR1 LNHDA and CDR2 SQIVND (reference sequence). CDR3 DNA: TGTGCCAGTAGTACTTACAGGGGGAGGAACACTGAAGCTTTCTTT. Translating gives CASSTYRGRNTEAFF.

The rearrangement links TRBV5-1 to TRBJ2-7; TRBD1 agrees at 8 bases. There are 14 residues in the CDR3. With 4 bases clipped from V and 6 bases from J, the junction kept 9 bases outside the gene matches. Germline V gene sequence: CDR1 SGHRS, CDR2 YFSETQ. The CDR3: CASSSGQGNGEQYV. CDR3 sequence (DNA): TGCGCCAGCAGCAGCGGACAGGGCAATGGCGAGCAGTACGTC.

The chain employs TRBV30 and TRBJ2-1; D remains unclear. Germline loops: CDR1 GTSNPN, CDR2 SVGIG (reference sequence). V lost 1 base and J 15 bases, leaving 16 bases between the germline ends. This CDR3 is built from 12 residues. Here the CDR3 reads CAWSAPIADRFF. The CDR3 region has the DNA TGTGCCTGGAGTGCTCCCATCGCGGATAGGTTCTTC. Variable domain in full (rest from reference TRBV30 and TRBJ2-1): SQTIHQWPATLVQPVGSPLSLECTVEGTSNPNLYWYRQAAGRGLQLLFYSVGIGQISSEVPQNLSASRPQDRQFILSSKKLLLSDSGFYLCAWSAPIADRFFGPGTRLTVL.

This clone was picked up a small number of times. The genes are TRBV7-2 and TRBJ2-7, with D possibly TRBD1 on 6 matching bases. Trimming took off 7 bases at V and 2 bases at J, with 15 bases between the two ends. The CDR3 contains 14 residues. The germline gives CDR1 SGHTA, CDR2 FQGNSA. In DNA, the CDR3 is TGTGCCAGCAAGAAAGACAGGTTGACCTACGAGCAGTACTTC. It specifies CASKKDRLTYEQYF.

The chain recombines TRBV20-1 with TRBJ1-1; D gene uncertain. Germline assignment: CDR1 DFQATT and CDR2 SNEGSKA (reference sequence). The CDR3 is made up of 13 amino acids. Trimming left V 3 bases short and J 0 bases short, with 8 bases between. In nucleotides, the CDR3 is TGCAGTGCTAGTGTCGTAATGAACACTGAAGCTTTCTTT. This translates into CSASVVMNTEAFF.

The CDR3 spells CASSQGLAGGHEQFF. The CDR3 DNA sequence: TGTGCCAGCAGCCAAGGGCTAGCGGGAGGTCATGAGCAGTTCTTC. This sequence joins TRBV14 and TRBJ2-1; 11 bases fit TRBD2. The germline V gene encodes CDR1 SGHDN and CDR2 FVKESK. The CDR3 sequence is 15 residues long. Trimming removed 1 base from V and 8 bases from J; junction bases left unmatched: 4.

The DNA of the CDR3 is TGCGCCAGCAGCTATAGCGGGGGGGCTGGTGAGCAGTTCTTC. Residues: CASSYSGGAGEQFF. The chain is built from TRBV5-1 and TRBJ2-1, with TRBD2 matching 11 bases. V trimming: 3 bases; J trimming: 9 bases; junction bases outside the gene matches: 5. Germline-derived CDR1 and CDR2 are SGHRS and YFSETQ. The CDR3 has 14 residues.

Points on this clone: One end of the junction does not line up with germline, which may come from a read error. This chain links TRBV7-7 with TRBJ2-1, with 7 bases fitting TRBD2. The CDR3 is made up of 15 amino acids. CDR1 is SSHAT, CDR2 FNYEAQ, per germline (reference sequence). The CDR3 sequence is CASSSGTSANNEQFF. In DNA, the CDR3 is TGTGCTAGCAGCTCCGGCACTAGCGCCAACAATGAGCAGTTCTTC.

The genes are TRBV15 and TRBJ1-2; D unresolved. The CDR3 extends over 13 amino acids. V lost 1 base to trimming and J lost 3 bases, with 6 bases between them. Germline assignment: CDR1 LNHNV and CDR2 YYDKDF (reference sequence). The DNA of the CDR3 is TGTGCCACCAGCAGAGTACTATACTATGGCTACACCTTC. Residues: CATSRVLYYGYTF. The full variable domain, in which reference TRBV15 and TRBJ1-2 provide the parts outside the CDR3, is DAMVIQNPRYQVTQFGKPVTLSCSQTLNHNVMYWYQQKSSQAPKLLFHYYDKDFNNEADTPDNFQSRRPNTSFCFLDIRSPGLGDTAMYLCATSRVLYYGYTFGSGTRLTVV.

This chain uses TRBV6-4 with TRBJ1-2; TRBD1 is a possible D gene (6 bases). The V end lost 4 bases, the J end lost 8 bases, and 14 bases lay between the germline ends. CDR1 is MRHNA and CDR2 is SNTAGT in the germline V gene. CDR3 length: 13 amino acids. CDR3 DNA sequence: TGTGCCAGCAGTGGAATCAGGGGCGGAGGCTACACCTTC. This gives the protein CASSGIRGGGYTF.

The chain is built from TRBV5-1 and TRBJ1-3; tentatively, D is TRBD1 (5 bases). V was trimmed by 5 bases and J by 0 bases, leaving 12 bases between them. The germline CDR1 and CDR2 sequences are SGHRS and YFSETQ. This CDR3 contains 15 residues. CDR3 protein: CASRTDAYSGNTIYF. CDR3 sequence (DNA): TGCGCCAGCAGGACAGACGCCTACTCTGGAAACACCATATATTTT.

J is TRBJ1-1 and V is TRBV7-9; weak D call: TRBD1 (5 bases). The germline V and J ends were trimmed by 5 bases and 1 base, with 17 bases remaining between them. The germline V gene has CDR1 SEHNR and CDR2 FQNEAQ (reference sequence). CDR3 size: 16 residues. DNA of the CDR3: TGTGCCAGCAGCCTACGCGTGGGGGGAGGGAACACTGAAGCTTTCTTT. Translating gives CASSLRVGGGNTEAFF.

V gene TRBV7-6 combines with J gene TRBJ2-7; a possible D gene is TRBD1 (5 bases). CDR1 SGHVS and CDR2 FNYEAQ come from the germline V gene. V was shortened by 1 base and J by 0 bases, with 7 bases between the two germline ends. The CDR3 has 14 residues. The CDR3 DNA reads TGTGCCAGCAGCTTAGGAGACAGCTCCTACGAGCAGTACGTC. The encoded protein is CASSLGDSSYEQYV.

The rearrangement links TRBV18 to TRBJ2-7; 8 positions agree with TRBD1. Germline V gene lookup returns CDR1 KGHSH and CDR2 LQKENI. The CDR3 spans 17 residues. Trimming removed 3 bases from V and 4 bases from J; junction bases left unmatched: 14. The DNA of the CDR3 is TGTGCCAGCTCACCTAGTCCCGCAGGCACAGGGGGATACGAGCAGTACTTC. This encodes CASSPSPAGTGGYEQYF. The whole variable domain, filled in from reference TRBV18 and TRBJ2-7, reads NAGVMQNPRHLVRRRGQEARLRCSPMKGHSHVYWYRQLPEEGLKFMVYLQKENIIDESGMPKERFSAEFPKEGPSILRIQQVVRGDSAAYFCASSPSPAGTGGYEQYFGPGTRLTVT.

This sequence joins TRBV28 and TRBJ2-3, with TRBD2 matching 15 bases. V trimming: 4 bases; J trimming: 2 bases; junction bases outside the gene matches: 7. The CDR3 loop spans 18 amino acids. Germline loops: CDR1 MDHEN, CDR2 SYDVKM. DNA of the CDR3: TGTGCCAGCAGTTCCCCGGGACTAGCGGGAGGTCCCACAGATACGCAGTATTTT. It codes for CASSSPGLAGGPTDTQYF.

The chain carries TRBV29-1 and TRBJ2-3, with 7 nucleotides matching TRBD2. The CDR3 length is 14 residues. Germline trimming cut 1 base from V and 2 bases from J; bases unmatched to any gene: 3. CDR1 is SQVTM, CDR2 ANQGSEA, per germline. CDR3 coding DNA: TGCAGCGTTGAAGGTGGGAGGGACACAGATACGCAGTATTTT. Translation gives CSVEGGRDTDTQYF.

The CDR3 protein is CATKPRSSYEQYF. The CDR3 nucleotides are TGTGCCACCAAGCCCAGGTCCTCCTACGAGCAGTACTTC. This rearrangement joins TRBV28 to TRBJ2-7; no clear D. Germline CDR1 MDHEN, CDR2 SYDVKM. The V gene lost 10 bases and the J gene lost 0 bases, with 13 bases spanning the gap. The CDR3 has 13 residues.

The V and J genes are TRBV6-5 and TRBJ1-4; no definite D call. Trimming cost V 8 bases and J 4 bases, with 14 bases left between them. There are 14 residues in the CDR3. Germline CDR1 is MNHEY and CDR2 is SVGAGI. CDR3 bases: TGTGCCAGCGGGCGGGGAGGGATTAATGAAAAACTGTTTTTT. It is translated as CASGRGGINEKLFF.

The chain carries TRBV6-5 and TRBJ1-1; D is perhaps TRBD1 (6 bases). The germline V gene has CDR1 MNHEY and CDR2 SVGAGI. The CDR3 is 13 residues long. Between the trimmed V and J ends, which lost 7 bases and 2 bases, there was a span of 11 bases. CDR3: CASKDSINTEAFF. DNA of the CDR3: TGTGCCAGCAAGGACAGCATCAACACTGAAGCTTTCTTT.

This clone showed up just once. V and J are TRBV15 and TRBJ1-5; 10 bases are shared with TRBD1. This CDR3 spans 17 amino acids. From germline, CDR1 is LNHNV and CDR2 YYDKDF (reference sequence). The ends lost 0 bases at V and 6 bases at J; junction bases unmatched: 8. CDR3: CATSREGSRDRGQPQHF. CDR3 nucleotide sequence: TGTGCCACCAGCAGAGAGGGGAGCCGGGACAGGGGTCAGCCCCAGCATTTT.

The chain uses TRBV7-2 and TRBJ2-2; no reliable D call. CDR1 is SGHTA, CDR2 FQGNSA, per germline. The CDR3 contains 14 residues. Trimming took 1 base from V and 5 from J, leaving 8 bases between them. The CDR3 region has the DNA TGTGCCAGCAGCTTAGTATCCGGGACCGGGGAGCTGTTTTTT. Translating gives CASSLVSGTGELFF.

The rearrangement links TRBV9 to TRBJ2-3; weak D call: TRBD1 (6 bases). The CDR3 totals 16 residues. V was clipped by 2 bases and J by 1 base, with 14 bases between them. Germline CDR1 and CDR2: SGDLS and YYNGEE. The CDR3 nucleotides read TGTGCCAGCAGCGTTGCCGACAGGTACGGCACAGATACGCAGTATTTT. The encoded protein is CASSVADRYGTDTQYF.

The CDR3 protein is CAISESTRQPQHF. In nucleotides, the CDR3 is TGTGCCATCAGTGAGTCGACTCGGCAGCCCCAGCATTTT. The chain is built from TRBV10-3 and TRBJ1-5, with no clear D. The ends were cut back, 0 bases at V and 7 bases at J, with 7 bases in the middle. The CDR3 is made up of 13 amino acids. Germline values: CDR1 ENHRY, CDR2 SYGVKD.